The T cell receptor beta chain described here comes from a study of T cells after yellow fever vaccination. Study background: Any fraction with a low cell number was prepared using SMART-Seq v4 Ultra Low Input. Study outcomes and limitations: Weaker in magnitude, the secondary response showed a faster peak on day 5 versus 15. Overall, a small share of clonotypes was seen in both CD4 and CD8 compartments.

From the 5' RACE reads, TCRdb called clonotypes with MiXCR, one entry per CDR3 protein. The sample lists around 320,000 distinct CDR3 sequences; 8.7% were seen once. Notes on this clonotype: Antigen specificity is unknown.

Germline V gene data show CDR1 as SGHRS and CDR2 as YFSETQ. Trimming at V came to 3 bases and at J to 4 bases, leaving 6 bases not matched to a gene. The CDR3 has 15 amino acids. Source: CD4+ T cells sorted from PBMCs, taken 5 days after the yellow fever booster vaccination. This chain joins TRBV5-1 and TRBJ1-4; TRBD1 matches at 7 bases. This receptor was taken from a man aged 18 to 29 who received the YFV17D yellow fever vaccine. In DNA form, the CDR3 reads TGCGCCAGCAGCTGGGGGGACAGATATAATGAAAAACTGTTTTTT. This codes for CASSWGDRYNEKLFF. The full variable domain, its missing parts supplied by reference TRBV5-1 and TRBJ1-4, is KAGVTQTPRYLIKTRGQQVTLSCSPISGHRSVSWYQQTPGQGLQFLFEYFSETQRNKGNFPGRFSGRQFSNSRSEMNVSTLELGDSALYLCASSWGDRYNEKLFFGSGTQLSVL.